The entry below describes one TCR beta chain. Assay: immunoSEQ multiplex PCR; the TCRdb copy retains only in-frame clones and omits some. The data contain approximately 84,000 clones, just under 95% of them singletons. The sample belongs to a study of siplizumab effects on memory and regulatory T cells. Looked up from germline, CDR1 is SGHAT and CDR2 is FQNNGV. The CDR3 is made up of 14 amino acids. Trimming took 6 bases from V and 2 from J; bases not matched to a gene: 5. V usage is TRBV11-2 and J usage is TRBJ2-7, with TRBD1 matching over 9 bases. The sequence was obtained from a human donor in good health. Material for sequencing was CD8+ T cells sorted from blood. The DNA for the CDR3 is TGTGCCAGCAGTTCGGGGACAGGGCCCTACGAGCAGTACTTC. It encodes CASSSGTGPYEQYF.